This TCR beta chain was captured by sequencing in a study of glioma-infiltrating T cells. CDR3 length equals 12 residues. V was pared by 5 bases and J by 7 bases, with 14 bases between. Germline V CDR1 and CDR2: SQVTM, ANQGSEA. Many counts were recorded for this clonotype. Antigen specificity is unknown. The iRepertoire nested amplicon-rescue multiplex PCR amplified TCR alpha and beta CDR3s from RNA. For one-step reverse transcription and amplification, roughly 95-400 ng of tissue mRNA or PBMC total RNA was used. TCRdb fed the multiplex PCR reads into MiXCR, producing one record per CDR3 protein. The table lists approximately 120,000 distinct CDR3 sequences, 20% to 30% of them singletons. Study-level findings and limits: Tissue and blood shared very few CDR3 sequences. Non-neoplastic patients had below-expected tissue-blood divergence, while all gliomas exceeded expectation.

This clonotype originated in a human donor with low-grade glioma or glioblastoma, undergoing nonglioma brain surgery, or in good health (not recorded which). Sequencing was performed on glioma tissue, nonneoplastic brain tissue, or PBMCs (not recorded which). The chain employs TRBV29-1 and TRBJ1-2, with D possibly matching TRBD1 (6 bases). CDR3: CSVLGQISGYTF. In DNA, the CDR3 is TGCAGCGTTTTAGGACAGATCAGTGGCTACACCTTC.